These 10 T cell receptor beta chains share one sample of origin, sequenced in a study of post-analysis software for immune sequencing data. Overall study results and limits: In patients, TRBV5-6, TRBV5-1 and TRBV20-1 belonged to about five TRBV segments found more frequently than in controls.

TCR beta libraries were prepared from cDNA with unique molecular identifiers. TCRdb re-called the PCR reads with MiXCR, one entry per CDR3 protein. The top ten clones hold over 10% of a sample with 380,000 or so distinct CDR3 sequences, less than 35% of them seen once. For these TCRs, the target antigens are not known. The specimen was blood. These receptors all come from a girl aged 10 to 17 with multiple sclerosis.

The rearrangement links TRBV20-1 to TRBJ2-7; D is possibly TRBD2 (6 bases). This CDR3 has 12 amino acids. V lost 6 bases to trimming and J lost 6 bases, with 15 bases between them. Germline CDR1 reads DFQATT; CDR2 reads SNEGSKA (reference sequence). In DNA, the CDR3 is TGCAGTGCCGCGAGGCAGGGAGGCGAGCAGTACTTC. Amino acid sequence: CSAARQGGEQYF.

This clonotype has ten or more counts. The chain links TRBV12-3 or TRBV12-4 to TRBJ2-5; maybe TRBD2 (6 bases). The CDR3 is made up of 15 amino acids. V was clipped by 5 bases and J by 4 bases, with 17 bases between them. This chain's CDR3 is CASSRVAEPVETQYF. CDR3 coding DNA: TGTGCCAGCAGTCGGGTAGCGGAGCCAGTAGAGACCCAGTACTTC.

This clonotype was counted between two and nine times. The CDR3 region is CASSPLGQGDYGYTF. CDR3 nucleotide sequence: TGTGCCAGCAGCCCGCTCGGACAGGGCGACTATGGCTACACCTTC. The chain combines TRBV3-1 with TRBJ1-2; 8 bases are shared with TRBD1. CDR3 size: 15 residues. J was trimmed by 3 bases and V by 4 bases; bases with no gene match: 7. The germline gives CDR1 LGHDT, CDR2 YNNKEL (reference sequence).

The chain couples TRBV4-3 to TRBJ2-1, with D hard to call. CDR1 and CDR2 (germline): LGHNA, YSLEER. V lost 2 bases and J 7 bases, leaving 12 bases between the germline ends. CDR3 size: 14 residues. CDR3: CASSQRLERNEQFF. CDR3 sequence (DNA): TGCGCCAGCAGCCAAAGACTCGAGAGGAATGAGCAGTTCTTC.

J is TRBJ2-2 and V is TRBV7-2; maybe TRBD2 (5 bases). This CDR3 region has 15 residues. Looked up from germline, CDR1 is SGHTA and CDR2 is FQGNSA. V shed 5 bases and J shed 6 bases, with 16 bases lying between them. The CDR3 sequence is CASSLAGQWAGELFF. CDR3 DNA sequence: TGTGCCAGCAGCCTGGCGGGTCAATGGGCCGGGGAGCTGTTTTTT.

This clonotype was picked up one time. The J gene is TRBJ2-5, the V gene TRBV20-1; 7 nucleotides agree with TRBD1. This CDR3 comprises 13 residues. Trimming took 4 bases from V and 5 from J; bases not matched to a gene: 7. CDR1 is DFQATT, CDR2 SNEGSKA, per germline (reference sequence). The CDR3 loop is CSANEGARETQYF. Written as DNA, the CDR3 is TGCAGTGCTAACGAGGGGGCCAGGGAGACCCAGTACTTC.

The chain carries TRBV2 and TRBJ1-2; 7 bases match TRBD1. The length of the CDR3 is 14 residues. Unmatched junction bases numbered 7, after V lost 7 bases and J lost 2 bases. Per the germline V gene, CDR1 is SNHLY and CDR2 is FYNNEI. CDR3 loop: CASIPDRLNYGYTF. The CDR3 region has the DNA TGTGCCAGCATCCCGGACAGGTTAAACTATGGCTACACCTTC.

Details on this clonotype: One end of the junction does not line up with germline, which may come from a read error. V is TRBV11-2 and J is TRBJ2-1; 7 bases are shared with TRBD2. The CDR3 loop spans 15 amino acids. Germline values: CDR1 SGHAT, CDR2 FQNNGV. The CDR3 nucleotides read TGTGTCAGCAGCGAGAGGACTAGTAAACGGAATGAGCAGTTCTTC. Translated: CVSSERTSKRNEQFF.

The rearrangement joins TRBV9 to TRBJ2-1, with D maybe TRBD2 (6 bases). The CDR3 contains 15 residues. The germline V and J ends were trimmed by 3 bases and 3 bases, with 13 bases remaining between them. Germline V CDR1 and CDR2: SGDLS, YYNGEE. The CDR3 here is CASSGASDFYNEQFF. CDR3 DNA: TGTGCCAGCAGCGGAGCTAGCGACTTCTACAATGAGCAGTTCTTC.

The chain employs TRBV12-3 or TRBV12-4 and TRBJ1-1, with D perhaps TRBD1 (5 bases). The CDR3 length is 15 residues. Trimming took 2 bases from V and 3 from J, leaving 13 bases between them. The DNA for the CDR3 is TGTGCCAGCAGTTTAATGGTCGGAGGGGACACTGAAGCTTTCTTT. It codes for CASSLMVGGDTEAFF.